This T cell receptor beta chain was profiled in a study of T-cell reconstitution after alpha-beta-depleted transplantation in children. This clonotype showed up just a few times. Its specificity is unknown. Using unique molecular identifiers, the investigators prepared the TCRbeta library. TCRdb re-called the PCR reads through MiXCR, storing one row per CDR3 protein. This table has just over 950,000 distinct CDR3 sequences, 25% to 35% appearing once. Study-wide results and limits: Day-60 TCRbeta diversity that was high in some patients was derived from surviving recipient T cells and thymic progenitors. T cells produced anew were the main source of T-cell counts and diversity one year after transplant. Reportedly, roughly two months post-transplant, alpha-beta T cells arose from several hundred expanded graft clones.

Here the sequenced sample was PBMCs, mostly from graft donor cells, taken 360 days after TCRalphabeta/CD19-depleted stem cell transplant. The clonotype comes from a boy under three years old who had a stem cell transplant for SCID, so the T cells may come from the graft donor.

CDR3 nucleotides: TGTGCCATCAGTGAGTCGGGGACCTCTGGGGCCAACGTCCTGACTTTC. Protein sequence: CAISESGTSGANVLTF. V usage is TRBV10-3 and J usage is TRBJ2-6, with D perhaps given as TRBD1 or TRBD2 (5 bases each). V lost 0 bases and J 0 bases, leaving 6 bases between the germline ends. There are 16 residues in the CDR3. CDR1 ENHRY and CDR2 SYGVKD come from the germline V gene.